Listed here are 29 T cell receptor beta chains from one sample, sequenced in a study of T-cell reconstitution after alpha-beta-depleted transplantation in children. Preparation of the TCRbeta library used unique molecular identifiers. TCRdb re-analysed the PCR reads in MiXCR, keeping a single row per CDR3 protein. The table lists about 230,000 distinct CDR3 sequences, 11% of them singletons, with under 30% in the top ten. The material was PBMCs, obtained before TCRalphabeta/CD19-depleted stem cell transplant. These receptors were taken from a child younger than two with acute myeloid leukemia, due to receive a stem cell transplant.

Ten or more counts support this clonotype. V and J are TRBV15 and TRBJ2-1; 9 nucleotides line up with TRBD2. Germline-derived CDR1 and CDR2 are LNHNV and YYDKDF (reference sequence). The CDR3 sequence is 16 residues long. V lost 1 base to trimming and J lost 4 bases; unmatched junction nucleotides: 5. CDR3 amino acids: CATSRALAGVYNEQFF. As DNA, the CDR3 is TGTGCCACCAGCAGAGCCTTAGCGGGAGTTTACAATGAGCAGTTCTTC. The full variable domain, in which reference TRBV15 and TRBJ2-1 provide the parts outside the CDR3, is DAMVIQNPRYQVTQFGKPVTLSCSQTLNHNVMYWYQQKSSQAPKLLFHYYDKDFNNEADTPDNFQSRRPNTSFCFLDIRSPGLGDTAMYLCATSRALAGVYNEQFFGPGTRLTVL.

This clonotype was counted at least ten times. This chain uses TRBV11-2 with TRBJ1-2; TRBD1 is a possible D gene (6 bases). The germline V and J ends were trimmed by 5 bases and 4 bases, with 14 bases remaining between them. The CDR3 is 14 amino acids. Germline CDR1 reads SGHAT; CDR2 reads FQNNGV. CDR3 DNA sequence: TGTGCCAGCAGCCCCCGGACAGAAACCTATGGCTACACCTTC. This codes for CASSPRTETYGYTF.

The table lists this clonotype with many counts. The genes are TRBV20-1 and TRBJ1-3, with D perhaps matching TRBD1 (5 bases). Germline V CDR1 and CDR2: DFQATT, SNEGSKA (reference sequence). This CDR3 has 13 residues. V was pared by 6 bases and J by 4 bases, with 13 bases between. This CDR3 is CSAPVAGGNTIYF. Here the CDR3 DNA reads TGCAGTGCCCCGGTCGCAGGGGGAAACACCATATATTTT.

In this sample, this clonotype turned up many times. This chain uses TRBV12-3 or TRBV12-4 with TRBJ2-2; D unclear. The CDR3 runs 13 residues. Trimming pared 6 bases from V and 4 bases from J, leaving 9 bases between. CDR3 bases: TGTGCCAGCAGCCGGACGGGCACCGGGGAGCTGTTTTTT. It yields the protein CASSRTGTGELFF.

This clonotype has at least ten counts. V is TRBV9 and J is TRBJ2-2, with 8 bases that match TRBD2. V was clipped by 0 bases and J by 7 bases; unmatched bases: 8. Per germline, CDR1 SGDLS and CDR2 YYNGEE. The CDR3 runs 16 residues. The DNA for the CDR3 is TGTGCCAGCAGCGTAGCGAGCGGGAGTGAGGTCGGGGAGCTGTTTTTT. Translating gives CASSVASGSEVGELFF.

This clonotype was detected ten times or more. The rearrangement links TRBV27 to TRBJ2-2; D is unclear. Germline V CDR1 and CDR2: MNHEY, SMNVEV (reference sequence). With 0 bases removed from V and 5 bases from J, the gap between germline ends came to 10 bases. The CDR3 contains 15 residues. In DNA, the CDR3 is TGTGCCAGCAGTTTATCCTCGTGGCAGACCGGGGAGCTGTTTTTT. This encodes CASSLSSWQTGELFF.

This chain connects TRBV6-1 to TRBJ1-1; a weak D match, TRBD1 (5 bases). Looked up from germline, CDR1 is MNHNS and CDR2 is SASEGT. The CDR3 loop spans 16 amino acids. Between the trimmed V and J ends, which lost 11 bases and 1 base, there was a span of 23 bases. The CDR3 reads CALTPSDLGQNTEAFF. DNA of the CDR3: TGTGCCTTGACACCCTCAGATCTCGGACAGAACACTGAAGCTTTCTTT.

In its sample, this clonotype was seen many times. The DNA of the CDR3 is TGTGCCAGCAGTATGACACCATCCTACAATGAGCAGTTCTTC. Protein sequence: CASSMTPSYNEQFF. The chain is built from TRBV2 and TRBJ2-1; D call uncertain. This CDR3 has 14 amino acids. V gave up 5 bases and J gave up 1 base, with 9 bases separating them. Germline V gene lookup returns CDR1 SNHLY and CDR2 FYNNEI.

In this sample, this clonotype turned up a few times. V gene TRBV5-1 combines with J gene TRBJ1-1, with D unclear. This CDR3 region has 12 residues. V lost 2 bases and J 7 bases, leaving 9 bases between the germline ends. Germline values: CDR1 SGHRS, CDR2 YFSETQ. The CDR3 DNA reads TGCGCCAGCAGCTTACCCGACATTGAAGCTTTCTTT. It codes for CASSLPDIEAFF.

This clonotype was seen many times. The CDR3 DNA follows: TGTGCCAGCAGCTTGGAACCCACCGACGAGCAGTACTTC. It translates to CASSLEPTDEQYF. The rearrangement links TRBV5-6 to TRBJ2-7; D is ambiguous. The germline gives CDR1 SGHDT, CDR2 YYEEEE. Between the trimmed V and J ends, which lost 0 bases and 5 bases, there was a span of 9 bases. This CDR3 has 13 residues. Full variable domain (outside the CDR3, taken from reference TRBV5-6 and TRBJ2-7): DAGVTQSPTHLIKTRGQQVTLRCSPKSGHDTVSWYQQALGQGPQFIFQYYEEEERQRGNFPDRFSGHQFPNYSSELNVNALLLGDSALYLCASSLEPTDEQYFGPGTRLTVT.

This clonotype has a count of ten or more. A junction end diverges from the germline sequence, so it may reflect a read error. The chain links TRBV2 to TRBJ1-4; a possible D gene is TRBD1 (5 bases). Germline assignment: CDR1 SNHLY and CDR2 FYNNEI. The CDR3 length is 15 residues. Here the CDR3 DNA reads TGTGCCAGCAGTGAACTAACAGGTGCCCATGAGAAACTGTTTTTT. Its protein product is CASSELTGAHEKLFF. Complete variable domain (other parts from reference TRBV2 and TRBJ1-4): EPEVTQTPSHQVTQMGQEVILRCVPISNHLYFYWYRQILGQKVEFLVSFYNNEISEKSEIFDDQFSVERPDGSNFTLKIRSTKLEDSAMYFCASSELTGAHEKLFFGSGTQLSVL.

The table lists this clonotype with many counts. The chain joins TRBV5-1 to TRBJ2-7, with a tentative D call TRBD2 (5 bases). CDR3 size: 16 residues. V lost 0 bases and J 0 bases, leaving 13 bases between the germline ends. CDR1 and CDR2 from the germline V gene are SGHRS and YFSETQ. The CDR3 DNA is TGCGCCAGCAGCTTGGTGTCGGGAACGAGCTCCTACGAGCAGTACTTC. Protein product: CASSLVSGTSSYEQYF.

The sample holds many counts of this clonotype. The V and J genes are TRBV12-3 or TRBV12-4 and TRBJ1-4, with D possibly matching TRBD1 (6 bases). V was clipped by 3 bases and J by 5 bases, with 13 bases between them. The CDR3 has 15 residues. The DNA of the CDR3 is TGTGCCAGCAGTTTGCTCACAGGGAGGAATGAAAAACTGTTTTTT. Its translation is CASSLLTGRNEKLFF.

The chain combines TRBV12-3 or TRBV12-4 with TRBJ1-3; D gene unclear. This CDR3 spans 15 amino acids. Trimming pared 10 bases from V and 0 bases from J, leaving 16 bases between. CDR3 in amino acids: CATSFGSLSGNTIYF. CDR3 DNA: TGTGCCACCAGCTTCGGCAGCCTCTCTGGAAACACCATATATTTT.

This clonotype occurred many times. The chain carries TRBV28 and TRBJ2-1; D gene ambiguous. The CDR3 runs 13 residues. The V and J ends lost 5 bases and 2 bases respectively, with 7 bases between them. The germline V gene has CDR1 MDHEN and CDR2 SYDVKM. The CDR3 DNA reads as TGTGCCAGCAGTCTGGACGCCTACAATGAGCAGTTCTTC. It codes for CASSLDAYNEQFF.

This clonotype was detected many times. J is TRBJ1-3 and V is TRBV5-5; D not certain. V dropped 2 bases and J dropped 0 bases, with 6 bases sitting between them. The CDR3 is made up of 14 amino acids. CDR1 is SGHKS and CDR2 is YYEKEE in the germline V gene (reference sequence). As DNA, the CDR3 is TGTGCCAGCAGCTTAAGAGACTCTGGAAACACCATATATTTT. This translates into CASSLRDSGNTIYF.

This clonotype appeared many times. The chain couples TRBV9 to TRBJ1-2; unclear D gene. Germline-derived CDR1 and CDR2 are SGDLS and YYNGEE. The CDR3 covers 17 residues. V dropped 0 bases and J dropped 0 bases, with 15 bases sitting between them. The CDR3 is CASSVGGRNLANYGYTF. The CDR3 DNA reads as TGTGCCAGCAGCGTAGGAGGCAGAAACTTAGCTAACTATGGCTACACCTTC.

This clonotype was seen repeatedly, ten times or more. The chain links TRBV5-5 to TRBJ1-2; no firm D call. The CDR3 is made up of 12 amino acids. Per germline, CDR1 SGHKS and CDR2 YYEKEE (reference sequence). V lost 0 bases and J lost 8, with 8 bases in between. CDR3 amino acids: CASSLEYRGYTF. The CDR3 DNA is TGTGCCAGCAGCTTGGAGTATAGAGGCTACACCTTC.

About this clonotype: A much more abundant neighbour one base away suggests this may be a read error. V and J are TRBV5-5 and TRBJ2-1; 9 bases align to TRBD2. The length of the CDR3 is 17 residues. CDR1 SGHKS and CDR2 YYEKEE come from the germline V gene (reference sequence). DNA for the CDR3: TGTGCCAGCAGCTTGGCCCCCCCCGCGGGAGGGCACAATGAGCAGCTCTTC. It yields the protein CASSLAPPAGGHNEQLF.

This clonotype was counted at least ten times. This chain connects TRBV7-9 to TRBJ2-7, with a weak D call TRBD1 (6 bases). CDR3 length equals 15 residues. Trimming cost V 5 bases and J 4 bases, with 18 bases left between them. Germline CDR1 reads SEHNR; CDR2 reads FQNEAQ (reference sequence). The CDR3 DNA reads TGTGCCAGCAGCCCCAAACCGGGACACGTTTACGAGCAGTACTTC. It is translated as CASSPKPGHVYEQYF.

This clonotype was recorded at least ten times. The chain uses TRBV12-3 or TRBV12-4 and TRBJ2-1; D unresolved. The V gene lost 1 base and the J gene lost 2 bases, with 12 bases spanning the gap. This CDR3 is 16 amino acids long. CDR3 sequence: CASSLVRGFTYNEQFF. In DNA form, the CDR3 reads TGTGCCAGCAGTTTAGTCCGTGGGTTCACCTACAATGAGCAGTTCTTC.

This clonotype has at least ten counts. This chain joins TRBV12-3 or TRBV12-4 and TRBJ2-3, with 8 bases matching TRBD1. V lost 3 bases and J lost 4; bases outside the gene matches: 3. The CDR3 contains 14 residues. The CDR3 bases are TGTGCCAGCAGTTTCAGGGGGCAAGCAGATACGCAGTATTTT. Protein product: CASSFRGQADTQYF.

This clonotype was recorded at least ten times. V is TRBV20-1 and J is TRBJ2-3; 12 bases align to TRBD2. Per the germline V gene, CDR1 is DFQATT and CDR2 is SNEGSKA (reference sequence). This CDR3 has 15 amino acids. V lost 6 bases and J lost 5; bases outside the gene matches: 9. The CDR3 spells CSAVRLAGVGDTQYF. The CDR3 DNA is TGCAGTGCCGTCAGACTAGCGGGAGTAGGAGATACGCAGTATTTT.

The rearrangement uses TRBV11-3 and TRBJ1-3; D is perhaps TRBD1 (6 bases). Germline V gene lookup returns CDR1 SGHNT and CDR2 YENEEA. Trimming removed 8 bases at V and 4 bases at J, with 12 bases between. The CDR3 is 13 amino acids. CDR3 protein: CASCRGGGNTIYF. For the CDR3, the DNA is TGTGCCAGCTGCAGGGGAGGCGGAAACACCATATATTTT.

This clonotype was recorded many times. V is TRBV7-9 and J is TRBJ2-2; TRBD2 aligns across 7 bases. The CDR3 length is 15 residues. Germline loops: CDR1 SEHNR, CDR2 FQNEAQ (reference sequence). Unmatched junction bases numbered 7, after V lost 5 bases and J lost 4 bases. The CDR3 region has the DNA TGTGCCAGCAGCCCTATAGCGGGCGGCACCGGGGAGCTGTTTTTT. The encoded protein is CASSPIAGGTGELFF.

This clonotype appeared many times. The rearrangement links TRBV30 to TRBJ1-1; 7 nucleotides agree with TRBD1. The V gene's germline CDR1 is GTSNPN and CDR2 SVGIG (reference sequence). This CDR3 has 13 amino acids. The trim removed 4 bases at V and 10 bases at J, leaving 12 bases unmatched. The CDR3 sequence: CAWKLRGRGVAFF. The CDR3 DNA reads TGTGCCTGGAAGCTTAGGGGGCGCGGGGTAGCTTTCTTT.

This clonotype was picked up many times. J is TRBJ2-3 and V is TRBV5-1; possibly TRBD1 for D (7 bases). Germline loops: CDR1 SGHRS, CDR2 YFSETQ. Between the trimmed V and J ends, which lost 0 bases and 2 bases, there was a span of 31 bases. The CDR3 consists of 22 residues. DNA for the CDR3: TGCGCCAGCAGCTTGGGACAGGGCGAATCCGAGACTAGTAGGGATCTCACAGATACGCAGTATTTT. It encodes CASSLGQGESETSRDLTDTQYF.

This clonotype was found many times. The V call is TRBV20-1, the J call TRBJ2-3; the match to TRBD2 covers 9 bases. CDR1 and CDR2 (germline): DFQATT, SNEGSKA (reference sequence). The CDR3 length is 14 residues. With 5 bases clipped from V and 4 bases from J, the junction kept 7 bases outside the gene matches. The CDR3 spells CSAPLVAGADTQYF. The CDR3 DNA reads as TGCAGTGCTCCACTTGTAGCGGGAGCAGATACGCAGTATTTT.

This clonotype was found many times. The rearrangement uses TRBV7-2 and TRBJ2-5, with 8 bases fitting TRBD1. This CDR3 spans 16 amino acids. Per germline, CDR1 SGHTA and CDR2 FQGNSA. The ends lost 0 bases at V and 4 bases at J; junction bases unmatched: 7. This chain's CDR3 is CASSLAARTGPETQYF. The CDR3 region has the DNA TGTGCCAGCAGCTTAGCTGCTCGGACAGGGCCAGAGACCCAGTACTTC. The full variable domain, completed using reference TRBV7-2 and TRBJ2-5, is GAGVSQSPSNKVTEKGKDVELRCDPISGHTALYWYRQSLGQGLEFLIYFQGNSAPDKSGLPSDRFSAERTGGSVSTLTIQRTQQEDSAVYLCASSLAARTGPETQYFGPGTRLLVL.